This T cell receptor (beta chain) was captured in a study of blood T cell repertoires in COVID-19 (dated by TCRdb to about 2020). Regarding the complete study: Samples covering the acute and convalescent phases of COVID-19 were provided by collaborators in the United States, Italy and Spain. Samples came from the ongoing ImmuneRACE study (first 160 participants) plus 1,254 subjects from 6 global collaborators. Nearly every sample came with metadata listing a de-identified subject ID, COVID-19 status, age in years and sex. Where HLA class I and class II types were available, the types were taken from metadata supplied by the sample provider, not from assay-based typing. A freely available public database, intended as a resource for researchers studying the immune response to SARS-CoV-2, is where the repertoires were released. The material from the prospective study consisted of cDNA or gDNA derived from T cells, B-cell-depleted T cells, or PBMCs. Deeply sampled blood TCRbeta repertoires from subjects exposed to, actively infected with, or recovered from COVID-19 were included in the dataset.

Worth noting for this clone: Its antigen has not been determined. No per-base quality is available; no much larger clone lies one base away.

TCRbeta CDR3 regions were amplified from genomic DNA by means of the immunoSEQ Assay, a bias-controlled multiplex PCR. As for the authors' bioinformatics: The number of nucleated cells in each sample was estimated from the amplification of reference gene primers within the assay. Sequence reads were collapsed and filtered to measure the absolute abundance of every unique TCRbeta CDR3 rearrangement. For each sample, productive Simpson clonality was calculated as the square root of Simpson's diversity index over productive rearrangements. TCRdb re-hosts the immuneACCESS table, in-frame sequences only. Its copies lack some clones; in the studies checked, an unresolved V gene accounts for under half of them, and the cause for the rest is not known. V, J and clone size are those of that table, while D and trimming were read from the DNA. Within this sample are about 140,000 clones, with roughly 84% of them counted one time only. The ten largest account for 3% to 4.5% of the sample.

The collaborating institutions used their own protocols to collect whole blood in K2EDTA tubes. For TCRbeta analysis, collaborator samples were shipped as frozen whole blood, as isolated PBMCs, or as DNA extracted from either sample type. General conclusions and limits of the study: Clinical and demographic metadata were provided uncurated, with the amount varying by source and participant.

CDR1 and CDR2 were assigned from the germline V gene as LGHNA and YSLEER. There are 16 amino acids in the CDR3, from cysteine to phenylalanine inclusive. The DNA shown is the 48-base CDR3, in frame from base 1. Cut back by 3 bases and 0 bases, the V and J ends lie 11 bases apart. The sample comprised peripheral blood. This receptor was taken from a woman in her sixties or seventies with acute or convalescent COVID-19. The receptor chain draws on TRBV4-3 and TRBJ1-4; a tentative D match to TRBD1 spans 6 bases. The CDR3 protein sequence reads: CASSQGRGTTNEKLFF. Read as DNA, the sequence is TGCGCCAGCAGCCAGGGCAGGGGTACAACTAATGAAAAACTGTTTTTT.